Below, 15 T cell receptor beta chains from the same sample are listed, as sequenced in a study of CD8+CD57+ T cells in acquired aplastic anemia. TCR beta VDJ and CDR3 profiling used genomic DNA as template. TCRdb passed the reads through MiXCR, listing each CDR3 protein once. The sample shows under 350,000 distinct CDR3 sequences, approximately 56% of them seen only once. The specimen sequenced was sorted CD4+, CD8+, or CD8+CD57+ T cells (not recorded which) from PBMCs. These receptors originate from a human donor with severe aplastic anemia or a healthy control (not recorded which).

This chain joins TRBV19 and TRBJ1-5; TRBD1 matches at 7 bases. J lost 5 bases, V lost 7 bases, and 11 bases had no gene match. CDR3 length: 15 residues. Germline V gene data show CDR1 as LNHDA and CDR2 as SQIVND (reference sequence). CDR3 bases: TGTGCCAGTACCTCTAACCACAGGGGAGATCAGCCCCAGCATTTT. It yields the protein CASTSNHRGDQPQHF.

The genes are TRBV19 and TRBJ2-1; D may be TRBD2 (5 bases). Germline CDR1 and CDR2: LNHDA and SQIVND (reference sequence). The CDR3 is 12 amino acids. Trimming took 8 bases from V and 9 from J, leaving 14 bases between them. The CDR3 loop reads CASVSVGSEQFF. The CDR3 nucleotides read TGTGCCAGTGTTAGCGTGGGAAGTGAGCAGTTCTTC.

The chain carries TRBV19 and TRBJ2-5, with 7 positions matching TRBD1. J was trimmed by 2 bases and V by 4 bases; bases with no gene match: 4. Germline CDR1 reads LNHDA; CDR2 reads SQIVND (reference sequence). The CDR3 has 14 residues. Here the CDR3 reads CASSNTGQQETQYF. CDR3 coding DNA: TGTGCCAGTAGTAATACGGGACAGCAAGAGACCCAGTACTTC.

Here the CDR3 reads CASSETGLSYTF. The CDR3 nucleotides read TGTGCCAGCAGCGAGACAGGGTTAAGCTACACCTTC. The chain combines TRBV11-1 with TRBJ1-2; 7 bases are shared with TRBD1. Germline assignment: CDR1 SGHAT and CDR2 FQDESV (reference sequence). The CDR3 is 12 residues long. J was trimmed by 9 bases and V by 5 bases; bases with no gene match: 6. The complete variable domain, with remaining parts taken from reference TRBV11-1 and TRBJ1-2, reads EAEVAQSPRYKITEKSQAVAFWCDPISGHATLYWYRQILGQGPELLVQFQDESVVDDSQLPKDRFSAERLKGVDSTLKIQPAELGDSAMYLCASSETGLSYTFGSGTRLTVV.

This sequence joins TRBV20-1 and TRBJ1-5; the D gene is possibly TRBD1 (5 bases). CDR1 is DFQATT and CDR2 is SNEGSKA in the germline V gene (reference sequence). This CDR3 comprises 15 residues. Trimming shortened V by 6 bases and J by 0 bases, and 15 bases separated the two germline ends. In DNA, the CDR3 is TGCAGTGCCGCGATGGGGCAGTATAGCAATCAGCCCCAGCATTTT. Amino acids: CSAAMGQYSNQPQHF.

Details on this clonotype: A clone one base away is much larger, so this may be a read error. The chain joins TRBV18 to TRBJ1-1; a possible D gene is TRBD1 (6 bases). Germline V gives CDR1 KGHSH, CDR2 LQKENI. The CDR3 is made up of 14 amino acids. The CDR3 DNA follows: TGTGTCAGCTCACAGGGACAAGTAGGCACTGAAGCTTTCTTT. Residues: CVSSQGQVGTEAFF.

This chain links TRBV10-3 with TRBJ1-2, with 9 bases that match TRBD1. This CDR3 has 14 residues. V trimming: 4 bases; J trimming: 4 bases; junction bases outside the gene matches: 4. Per germline, CDR1 ENHRY and CDR2 SYGVKD. DNA of the CDR3: TGTGCCATCAGTGGACAGGGGGGGAGCTATGGCTACACCTTC. It specifies CAISGQGGSYGYTF.

On this clonotype itself: This may come from a read error, since a much larger clone is one base off. No conserved phenylalanine or tryptophan is present at the end of the CDR3, so a read error is the likely explanation. CDR3 region: CASSPNRGGDTEAFL. CDR3 in DNA: TGTGCCAGCTCACCCAACAGGGGAGGGGACACTGAAGCTTTCCTT. The gene calls are TRBV18 and TRBJ1-1, with 7 bases that match TRBD1. Germline V gene lookup returns CDR1 KGHSH and CDR2 LQKENI. Germline trimming cut 3 bases from V and 3 bases from J; bases unmatched to any gene: 7. The CDR3 covers 15 residues.

This clonotype was detected ten times or more. This chain uses TRBV4-2 with TRBJ1-6; no definite D call. V lost 1 base and J lost 8, with 12 bases in between. CDR1 and CDR2 from the germline V gene are LGHNA and YNFKEQ. This CDR3 is built from 15 residues. CDR3 DNA: TGTGCCAGCAGCCAAGCGGTTGCGGTAGATTCACCCCTCCACTTT. This codes for CASSQAVAVDSPLHF.

The rearrangement uses TRBV10-2 and TRBJ2-2; the D gene is possibly TRBD2 (5 bases). The CDR3 covers 15 residues. V lost 2 bases to trimming and J lost 3 bases, with 10 bases between them. From germline, CDR1 is WSHSY and CDR2 SAAADI. The CDR3 DNA follows: TGCGCCAGCAGTGAGGGAGGTTTGGACACCGGGGAGCTGTTTTTT. This gives the protein CASSEGGLDTGELFF.

V gene TRBV7-2 combines with J gene TRBJ2-1; TRBD2 matches 13 bases. This CDR3 spans 17 amino acids. From germline, CDR1 is SGHTA and CDR2 FQGNSA. Germline trimming cut 2 bases from V and 6 bases from J; bases unmatched to any gene: 7. The CDR3 sequence is CASSLRFGLAGVNEQFF. The CDR3 region has the DNA TGTGCCAGCAGCTTACGTTTTGGACTAGCGGGGGTCAATGAGCAGTTCTTC.

This clonotype was found once. The gene calls are TRBV2 and TRBJ2-3; 7 bases map to TRBD2. CDR1 and CDR2 (germline): SNHLY, FYNNEI. The CDR3 loop spans 15 amino acids. The V gene end was trimmed by 3 bases and the J gene end by 6 bases; junction bases not matched to a gene: 9. The CDR3 spells CASSEVAGVGDTQYF. The DNA for the CDR3 is TGTGCCAGCAGTGAGGTGGCGGGAGTAGGTGATACGCAGTATTTT.

This chain joins TRBV7-8 and TRBJ2-1, with D tentatively TRBD1 (5 bases). The CDR3 spans 18 residues. CDR1 is SGHVS, CDR2 FQNEAQ, per germline. Deletions cut 1 base from V and 3 bases from J, with 19 bases between. CDR3 loop: CASSLGPLNARDYNEQFF. The CDR3 DNA reads TGTGCCAGCAGCTTAGGTCCCCTGAATGCCAGGGACTACAATGAGCAGTTCTTC.

The chain employs TRBV2 and TRBJ2-7, with D possibly TRBD1 on 7 matching bases. This CDR3 spans 14 amino acids. Trimming removed 2 bases at V and 2 bases at J, with 10 bases between. Per the germline V gene, CDR1 is SNHLY and CDR2 is FYNNEI. The DNA of the CDR3 is TGTGCCAGCAGTGAACAGGGGGGCACCTACGAGCAGTACTTC. This sequence encodes CASSEQGGTYEQYF.

This clonotype turned up a few times. The CDR3 sequence is CASSGGREDYGYTF. As DNA, the CDR3 is TGTGCCAGCAGCGGAGGGAGGGAGGACTATGGCTACACCTTC. This rearrangement joins TRBV9 to TRBJ1-2; D is unclear. The germline V gene has CDR1 SGDLS and CDR2 YYNGEE. The CDR3 sequence is 14 residues long. Trimming left V 3 bases short and J 3 bases short, with 12 bases between.